The clone carrying this T cell receptor (beta chain) appeared many times. Its antigen is as yet unknown. CDR3 length: 15 residues. Germline V gene sequence: CDR1 LGHNA, CDR2 YSLEER. J gave up 7 bases and V 5 bases, and 13 bases lay outside the gene matches. TCRdb processed the reads anew with MiXCR; each CDR3 protein has one entry. The sample records roughly 230,000 distinct CDR3 sequences, about 5.9% being singletons. These data come from a study of T cell repertoires in cytomegalovirus infection. The wider study: It can be stated that public TCR beta signatures indicated CMV infection as well as a matching HLA type. Study-level results: Dominant in the ex vivo response were TCR beta clonotypes restricted by HLA-C and specific for CMV. Summed frequency of public TCR beta families distinguished CMV carriers with the relevant HLA.

The chain uses TRBV4-3 and TRBJ1-2; 7 bases fit TRBD1. This TCR came from a human donor in good health (CMV status not recorded). Some clones in this sample may be carry-over from other donors' samples. What was sequenced was PBMCs. DNA of the CDR3: TGCGCCAGCAGCGGACGAGGACAGGTTGATCTTGGCTACACCTTC. Translating it yields CASSGRGQVDLGYTF.